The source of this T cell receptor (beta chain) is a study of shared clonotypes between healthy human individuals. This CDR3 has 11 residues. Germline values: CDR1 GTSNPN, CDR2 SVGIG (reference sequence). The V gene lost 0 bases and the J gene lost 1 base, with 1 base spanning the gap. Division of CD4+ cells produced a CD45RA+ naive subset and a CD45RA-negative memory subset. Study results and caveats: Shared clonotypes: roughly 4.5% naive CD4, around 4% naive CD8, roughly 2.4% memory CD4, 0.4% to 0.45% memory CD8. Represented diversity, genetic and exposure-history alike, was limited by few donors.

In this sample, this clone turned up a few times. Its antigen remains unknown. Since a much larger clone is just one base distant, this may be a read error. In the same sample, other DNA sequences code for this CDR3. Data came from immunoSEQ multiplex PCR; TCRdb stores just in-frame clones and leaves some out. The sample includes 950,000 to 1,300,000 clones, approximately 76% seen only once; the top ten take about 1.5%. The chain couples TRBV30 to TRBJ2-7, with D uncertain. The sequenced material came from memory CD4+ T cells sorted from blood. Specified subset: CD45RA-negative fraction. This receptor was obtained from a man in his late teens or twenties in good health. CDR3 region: CAWSVSYEQYF. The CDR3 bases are TGTGCCTGGAGTGTATCCTACGAGCAGTACTTC. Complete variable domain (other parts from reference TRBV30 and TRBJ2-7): SQTIHQWPATLVQPVGSPLSLECTVEGTSNPNLYWYRQAAGRGLQLLFYSVGIGQISSEVPQNLSASRPQDRQFILSSKKLLLSDSGFYLCAWSVSYEQYFGPGTRLTVT.